This TCR beta chain was retrieved from a study of cytomegalovirus exposure and HLA in healthy donors. The PCR used 60 Vbeta and 13 Jbeta primers. Sequenced by immunoSEQ multiplex PCR; TCRdb stores in-frame clones only, minus some. The sample holds some 77,000 clones, approximately 71% seen once. This clone was seen more than once but under ten times. The target antigen is unknown. V lost 2 bases and J lost 3, with 10 bases in between. This CDR3 is 15 amino acids long. Per germline, CDR1 ENHRY and CDR2 SYGVKD. Whole-study findings and limits: A list of roughly 180 TCR beta chains associated with cytomegalovirus was given. Most TCR beta V segments were productive about 87% or about 30% of the time in an earlier analysis.

The rearrangement joins TRBV10-3 to TRBJ1-4; D call uncertain. This TCR derives from a woman in her thirties or forties in good health and CMV-seronegative. Sequencing was performed on PBMCs. Here the CDR3 reads CAISEAGAANEKLFF. The CDR3, as DNA: TGTGCCATCAGTGAGGCGGGTGCGGCTAATGAAAAACTGTTTTTT.